This TCR beta chain comes out of a study of early T cells in non-severe SARS-CoV-2 infection. General observations from the study: There was a bias toward anti-spike CD8 responses in VDJdb matching, which missed private and CD4 specificities.

V was clipped by 4 bases and J by 10 bases; unmatched bases: 8. Germline CDR1 and CDR2: SGHRS and YFSETQ. The CDR3 runs 15 residues. For this clonotype: Its antigen is as yet unknown.

As part of library construction, unique molecular identifiers were attached to individual cDNA molecules. MiXCR, applied by TCRdb to the 5' RACE reads, yields one record per CDR3 protein. This table holds approximately 35,000 distinct CDR3 sequences, 5% to 6% found once. The source material was whole blood. The TCR comes from an adult who was a healthcare worker with PCR-confirmed SARS-CoV-2 infection or an uninfected control (not recorded which). V and J are TRBV5-1 and TRBJ1-6; TRBD1 aligns across 10 bases. The CDR3: CASSLRDRGDSPLHF. The CDR3 DNA reads TGCGCCAGCAGCCTCCGGGACAGGGGCGACTCACCCCTCCACTTT.